These 2 T cell receptor beta chains originate from one sample sequenced in a study of T cell responses to AZD1222 COVID-19 vaccine. Sequencing used immunoSEQ multiplex PCR; TCRdb keeps in-frame clones, though not all of them. The profile shows roughly 140,000 clones, almost 90% of them singletons. Here the sequenced sample was peripheral blood, taken on day 0 of AZD1222 vaccination. The receptors here all came from an adult in good health.

V usage is TRBV12-5 and J usage is TRBJ2-1, with a tentative D call TRBD1 (6 bases). V was trimmed by 5 bases and J by 3 bases, leaving 11 bases between them. This CDR3 has 14 residues. CDR1 is LGHNT and CDR2 is FRNRAP in the germline V gene. The CDR3 coding sequence is TGTGCTAGTGGTCCCAAAGGGGGCTACAATGAGCAGTTCTTC. Amino acid sequence: CASGPKGGYNEQFF. The full variable domain, in which reference TRBV12-5 and TRBJ2-1 provide the parts outside the CDR3, is DARVTQTPRHKVTEMGQEVTMRCQPILGHNTVFWYRQTMMQGLELLAYFRNRAPLDDSGMPKDRFSAEMPDATLATLKIQPSEPRDSAVYFCASGPKGGYNEQFFGPGTRLTVL.

The chain links TRBV7-9 to TRBJ1-4; no reliable D call. Trimming took off 2 bases at V and 8 bases at J, with 15 bases between the two ends. CDR3 size: 15 residues. The germline CDR1 and CDR2 sequences are SEHNR and FQNEAQ (reference sequence). CDR3: CASSLIPPLDEKLFF. Written as DNA, the CDR3 is TGTGCCAGCAGCTTAATCCCCCCCCTGGACGAAAAACTGTTTTTT.